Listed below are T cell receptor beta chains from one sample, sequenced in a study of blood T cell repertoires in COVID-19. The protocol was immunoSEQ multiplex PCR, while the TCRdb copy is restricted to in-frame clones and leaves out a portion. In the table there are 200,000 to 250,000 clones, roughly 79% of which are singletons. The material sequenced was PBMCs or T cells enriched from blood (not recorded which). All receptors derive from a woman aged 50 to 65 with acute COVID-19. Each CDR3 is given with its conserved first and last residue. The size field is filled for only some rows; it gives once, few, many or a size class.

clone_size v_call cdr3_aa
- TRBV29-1 CSATRDRGSYEQYF
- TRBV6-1 CASSEGRGPANYGYTF
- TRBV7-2 CASSLGLAIADTQYF
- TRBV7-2 CASELYPGLAGGPVNEQFF
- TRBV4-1 CASSQEGQVYTEAFF
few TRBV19 CASSEPPTGSGNTIYF
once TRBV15 CATSRAGLGSTEAFF
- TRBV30 CAWRLAGGKNEQYF
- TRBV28 CASSSLGFSGNTIYF
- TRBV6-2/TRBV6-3 CASSYSLGGGGTEAFF
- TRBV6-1 CASSTDTRSSLHF
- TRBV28 CASSQLWGGSYGYTF
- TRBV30 CAWNEQSAGELFF
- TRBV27 CASSLLAGVSNEQFF
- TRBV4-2 CASSQNRDSYNEQFF
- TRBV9 CASSPGGLSSGNTIYF
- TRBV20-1 CSASSGSSYNEQFF
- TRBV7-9 CASSLAATGPDTQYF
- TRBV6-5 CASRYWTGTGQPQHF
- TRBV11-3 CASSYLPSSGGSWETQYF